What follows are 21 T cell receptor beta chains derived from one specimen sequenced in a study of control samples from healthy donors and cancer patients (TCRdb year 2020). Library creation used the immunoSEQ multiplex PCR assay. TCRdb took over this immuneACCESS table, retaining in-frame rearrangements with V and J assigned. Such tables are incomplete; in checked studies, under half of the missing clones stem from an unresolved V gene, and the remainder is unexplained. The sample table records around 120,000 clones; about 92% of these occur just once. The biggest ten clones account for around 1.6% of the sample. What was sequenced was PBMCs. The receptors originated from a man aged 50 to 60 with head and neck cancer.

The V gene is TRBV6-5, the J gene TRBJ1-1, with no clear D. V dropped 6 bases and J dropped 3 bases, with 14 bases sitting between them. Germline CDR1 MNHEY, CDR2 SVGAGI. This CDR3 comprises 14 residues. The CDR3 is CASRARRTYTEAFF. Written as DNA, the CDR3 is TGTGCCAGCAGGGCCCGAAGGACCTACACTGAAGCTTTCTTT.

The count of this clone is one. The chain links TRBV11-2 to TRBJ2-5; no clear D. V shed 1 base and J shed 4 bases, with 13 bases lying between them. Germline values: CDR1 SGHAT, CDR2 FQNNGV. There are 15 residues in the CDR3. DNA of the CDR3: TGTGCCAGCAGCTTAGGGGATAGCTCGCGAGAGACCCAGTACTTC. Its translation is CASSLGDSSRETQYF.

The rearrangement links TRBV6-5 to TRBJ2-5, with D maybe TRBD2 (7 bases). CDR1 and CDR2 (germline): MNHEY, SVGAGI. The length of the CDR3 is 12 residues. V lost 7 bases and J lost 7, with 13 bases in between. The CDR3 DNA reads as TGTGCCAGCAAGGGGGGGATGAGGACCCAGTACTTC. Residues: CASKGGMRTQYF.

The rearrangement joins TRBV7-9 to TRBJ1-2; 8 bases fit TRBD1. With V trimmed by 5 bases and J by 4 bases, 6 bases remained unmatched. The CDR3 is 14 amino acids. The germline gives CDR1 SEHNR, CDR2 FQNEAQ (reference sequence). The CDR3 loop reads CASSPGQGFYGYTF. The CDR3 bases are TGTGCCAGCAGCCCAGGACAGGGCTTCTATGGCTACACCTTC. The full variable domain, with the rest looked up from reference TRBV7-9 and TRBJ1-2, is DTGVSQNPRHKITKRGQNVTFRCDPISEHNRLYWYRQTLGQGPEFLTYFQNEAQLEKSRLLSDRFSAERPKGSFSTLEIQRTEQGDSAMYLCASSPGQGFYGYTFGSGTRLTVV.

The chain couples TRBV27 to TRBJ2-1, with a possible D match to TRBD2 (6 bases). Per the germline V gene, CDR1 is MNHEY and CDR2 is SMNVEV (reference sequence). The CDR3 is 15 amino acids. V lost 5 bases to trimming and J lost 6 bases, with 17 bases between them. The CDR3: CASSTAAGRVNEQFF. The DNA of the CDR3 is TGTGCCAGCAGTACTGCGGCGGGGCGGGTCAATGAGCAGTTCTTC.

V usage is TRBV12-5 and J usage is TRBJ1-1, with TRBD1 matching 9 bases. CDR3 length: 14 amino acids. Germline loops: CDR1 LGHNT, CDR2 FRNRAP. Unmatched junction bases numbered 8, after V lost 5 bases and J lost 7 bases. The DNA of the CDR3 is TGTGCTAGTGGTCCAGGGACAGGGAAAATTGAAGCTTTCTTT. Protein sequence: CASGPGTGKIEAFF.

V usage is TRBV19 and J usage is TRBJ2-1, with D unclear. This CDR3 contains 13 residues. Germline CDR1 reads LNHDA; CDR2 reads SQIVND (reference sequence). Trimming pared 7 bases from V and 5 bases from J, leaving 12 bases between. The CDR3 DNA sequence: TGTGCCAGTACCTTGACTGGCGACAATGAGCAGTTCTTC. Translating gives CASTLTGDNEQFF. The full variable domain, its missing parts supplied by reference TRBV19 and TRBJ2-1, is DGGITQSPKYLFRKEGQNVTLSCEQNLNHDAMYWYRQDPGQGLRLIYYSQIVNDFQKGDIAEGYSVSREKKESFPLTVTSAQKNPTAFYLCASTLTGDNEQFFGPGTRLTVL.

This clone has just a few counts. The chain carries TRBV7-9 and TRBJ2-1; D remains unclear. Germline V gene sequence: CDR1 SEHNR, CDR2 FQNEAQ (reference sequence). V lost 4 bases, J lost 4 bases, and 11 bases lay in between. The CDR3 contains 14 residues. The CDR3 loop reads CASSSPGLYNEQFF. Written as DNA, the CDR3 is TGTGCCAGCAGCTCCCCAGGCCTTTACAATGAGCAGTTCTTC.

This rearrangement joins TRBV19 to TRBJ1-1, with TRBD1 as a possible D gene (5 bases). Germline V gene lookup returns CDR1 LNHDA and CDR2 SQIVND (reference sequence). This CDR3 region has 13 residues. The V end lost 5 bases, the J end lost 1 base, and 8 bases lay between the germline ends. The CDR3 nucleotides are TGTGCCAGTAGTCTAGGACAGAACACTGAAGCTTTCTTT. Translated: CASSLGQNTEAFF.

This rearrangement joins TRBV4-3 to TRBJ2-1, with a possible D match to TRBD2 (6 bases). CDR1 is LGHNA, CDR2 YSLEER, per germline. The ends were cut back, 3 bases at V and 0 bases at J, with 9 bases in the middle. The CDR3 extends over 15 amino acids. CDR3 sequence reads: CASSHVGGSYNEQFF. CDR3 nucleotides: TGCGCCAGCAGCCACGTGGGGGGCTCCTACAATGAGCAGTTCTTC.

V is TRBV2 and J is TRBJ2-1; D unclear. Germline CDR1 and CDR2: SNHLY and FYNNEI. The germline V and J ends were trimmed by 7 bases and 5 bases, with 15 bases remaining between them. The CDR3 has 14 amino acids. CDR3 sequence (DNA): TGTGCCAGCACCGAGTTTACCCAAGACAATGAGCAGTTCTTC. Encoded protein: CASTEFTQDNEQFF.

This chain uses TRBV7-9 with TRBJ2-7; D remains unclear. V dropped 0 bases and J dropped 2 bases, with 5 bases sitting between them. The CDR3 spans 13 residues. Germline lookup yields CDR1 SEHNR and CDR2 FQNEAQ (reference sequence). CDR3 in amino acids: CASSLARTYEQYF. CDR3 in DNA: TGTGCCAGCAGCTTAGCGCGCACCTACGAGCAGTACTTC.

CDR3 sequence (DNA): TGCGCCAGCAGCTTGGAATGGGGGCCTGGAGCTTTCTTT. Its translation: CASSLEWGPGAFF. This chain uses TRBV5-1 with TRBJ1-1; perhaps TRBD1 as D (6 bases). V was clipped by 0 bases and J by 10 bases, with 13 bases between them. The CDR3 covers 13 residues. Germline values: CDR1 SGHRS, CDR2 YFSETQ.

The chain couples TRBV7-9 to TRBJ2-5; weak D call: TRBD2 (5 bases). The germline CDR1 and CDR2 sequences are SEHNR and FQNEAQ (reference sequence). V was clipped by 3 bases and J by 4 bases, with 15 bases between them. This CDR3 has 15 amino acids. The CDR3 DNA sequence: TGTGCCAGCAGCTTTGAGGGCCCTCTCGCAGAGACCCAGTACTTC. Translated, it gives CASSFEGPLAETQYF. The full variable domain, completed using reference TRBV7-9 and TRBJ2-5, is DTGVSQNPRHKITKRGQNVTFRCDPISEHNRLYWYRQTLGQGPEFLTYFQNEAQLEKSRLLSDRFSAERPKGSFSTLEIQRTEQGDSAMYLCASSFEGPLAETQYFGPGTRLLVL.

This clone has only a few counts. J is TRBJ1-6 and V is TRBV6-1; 10 nucleotides match TRBD1. With V trimmed by 3 bases and J by 14 bases, 7 bases remained unmatched. Germline lookup yields CDR1 MNHNS and CDR2 SASEGT. The CDR3 has 14 residues. Written as DNA, the CDR3 is TGTGCCAGCAGTGAGGGGACAGGGGCCGCCACCCTCCACTTT. Its protein is CASSEGTGAATLHF.

This sequence joins TRBV5-1 and TRBJ2-7; 7 nucleotides match TRBD1. Losses at the gene ends were 0 bases for V and 4 bases for J; bases not matched to a gene: 10. The CDR3 has 16 residues. CDR1 is SGHRS and CDR2 is YFSETQ in the germline V gene. CDR3 residues: CASSLDRTGKAYEQYF. The CDR3 DNA reads TGCGCCAGCAGCTTGGATCGGACAGGAAAAGCTTACGAGCAGTACTTC.

This clone was found a few times. The chain is built from TRBV7-6 and TRBJ2-2; 7 bases fit TRBD1. V shed 5 bases and J 2 bases; nucleotides not matched to a gene: 5. Germline-derived CDR1 and CDR2 are SGHVS and FNYEAQ. CDR3 length: 15 residues. CDR3 sequence (DNA): TGTGCCAGCAGCACCCGGACAGGCAACACCGGGGAGCTGTTTTTT. Its protein product is CASSTRTGNTGELFF.

The gene calls are TRBV7-9 and TRBJ1-2; weak D call: TRBD1 (6 bases). Germline CDR1 is SEHNR and CDR2 is FQNEAQ (reference sequence). This CDR3 is built from 12 residues. V lost 4 bases to trimming and J lost 5 bases, with 8 bases between them. For the CDR3, the DNA is TGTGCCAGCAGCTCGGGACATTATGGCTACACCTTC. Translation: CASSSGHYGYTF.

V is TRBV6-5 and J is TRBJ1-6; TRBD1 matches at 7 bases. The CDR3 is 13 residues long. The junction had 5 bases not matched to a gene; V was cut back by 6 bases and J by 9 bases. Germline V gives CDR1 MNHEY, CDR2 SVGAGI. The chain's CDR3 is CASRSDRVSPLHF. The CDR3 DNA reads TGTGCCAGCAGATCCGACAGGGTTTCACCCCTCCACTTT.

The chain joins TRBV5-6 to TRBJ1-4; the D gene is possibly TRBD1 (6 bases). V was clipped by 2 bases and J by 7 bases, with 15 bases between them. The CDR3 consists of 15 residues. CDR1 is SGHDT and CDR2 is YYEEEE in the germline V gene. The CDR3 DNA follows: TGTGCCAGCAGCTTCGGGGGACACCCAGTTGAAAAACTGTTTTTT. Amino acids: CASSFGGHPVEKLFF. Looking up the rest from reference TRBV5-6 and TRBJ1-4 gives the full variable domain: DAGVTQSPTHLIKTRGQQVTLRCSPKSGHDTVSWYQQALGQGPQFIFQYYEEEERQRGNFPDRFSGHQFPNYSSELNVNALLLGDSALYLCASSFGGHPVEKLFFGSGTQLSVL.

The V and J genes are TRBV7-3 and TRBJ2-3, with D uncertain. CDR3 length: 15 amino acids. Trimming removed 1 base from V and 2 bases from J, with 10 bases in between. Germline V gives CDR1 SGHTA, CDR2 FQGTGA. This chain's CDR3 is CASSLSRSPTDTQYF. CDR3 in DNA: TGTGCCAGCAGCTTAAGCAGGAGCCCCACAGATACGCAGTATTTT.